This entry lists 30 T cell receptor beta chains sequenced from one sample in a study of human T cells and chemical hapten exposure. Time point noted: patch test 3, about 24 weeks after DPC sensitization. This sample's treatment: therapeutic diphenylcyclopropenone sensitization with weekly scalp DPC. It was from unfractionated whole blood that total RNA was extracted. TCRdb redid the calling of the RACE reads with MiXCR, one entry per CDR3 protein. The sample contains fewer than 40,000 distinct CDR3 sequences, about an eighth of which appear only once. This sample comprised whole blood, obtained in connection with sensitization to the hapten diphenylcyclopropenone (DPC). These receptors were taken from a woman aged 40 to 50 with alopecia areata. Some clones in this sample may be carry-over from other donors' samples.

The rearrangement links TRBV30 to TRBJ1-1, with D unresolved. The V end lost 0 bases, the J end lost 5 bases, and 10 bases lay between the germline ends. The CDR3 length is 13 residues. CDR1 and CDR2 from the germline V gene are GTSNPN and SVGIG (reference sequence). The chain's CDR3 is CAWSVLEDTEAFF. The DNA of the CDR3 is TGTGCCTGGAGTGTATTGGAGGATACTGAAGCTTTCTTT.

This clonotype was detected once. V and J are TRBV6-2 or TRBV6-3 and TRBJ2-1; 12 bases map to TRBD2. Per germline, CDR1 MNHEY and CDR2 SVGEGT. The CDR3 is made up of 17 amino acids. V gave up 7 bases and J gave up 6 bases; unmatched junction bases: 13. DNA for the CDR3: TGTGCCAGCACCCAAGCCCCCTGGACTAGCGGGATCAATGAGCAGTTCTTC. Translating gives CASTQAPWTSGINEQFF.

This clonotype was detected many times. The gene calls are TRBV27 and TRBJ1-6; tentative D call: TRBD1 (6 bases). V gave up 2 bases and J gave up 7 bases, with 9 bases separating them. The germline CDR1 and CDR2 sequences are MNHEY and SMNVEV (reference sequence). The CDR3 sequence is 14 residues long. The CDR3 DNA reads TGTGCCAGCAGTTTAGGGGGGCGGAATTCACCCCTCCACTTT. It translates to CASSLGGRNSPLHF.

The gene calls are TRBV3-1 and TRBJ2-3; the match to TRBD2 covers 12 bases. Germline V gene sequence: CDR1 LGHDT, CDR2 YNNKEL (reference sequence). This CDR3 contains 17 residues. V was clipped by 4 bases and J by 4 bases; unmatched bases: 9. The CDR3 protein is CASSLGLAGPGADTQYF. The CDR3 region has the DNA TGTGCCAGCAGCCTTGGACTAGCGGGACCCGGGGCAGATACGCAGTATTTT.

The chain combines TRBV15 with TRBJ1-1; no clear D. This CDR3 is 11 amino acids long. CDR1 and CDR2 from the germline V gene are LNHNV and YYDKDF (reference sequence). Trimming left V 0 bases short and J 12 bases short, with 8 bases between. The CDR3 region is CATSRDLKTFF. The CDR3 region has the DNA TGTGCCACCAGCAGAGACCTGAAAACTTTCTTT.

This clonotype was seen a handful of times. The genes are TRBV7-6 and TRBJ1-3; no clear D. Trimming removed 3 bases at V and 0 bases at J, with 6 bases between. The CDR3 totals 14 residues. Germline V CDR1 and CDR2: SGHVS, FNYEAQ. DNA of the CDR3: TGTGCCAGCAGCTTGGGAAACTCTGGAAACACCATATATTTT. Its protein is CASSLGNSGNTIYF.

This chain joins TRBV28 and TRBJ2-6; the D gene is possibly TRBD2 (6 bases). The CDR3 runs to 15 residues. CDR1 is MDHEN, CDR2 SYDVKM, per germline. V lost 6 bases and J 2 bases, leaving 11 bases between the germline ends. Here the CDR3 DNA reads TGTGCCAGCAGCACTGGGGGGACTGGGGCCAACGTCCTGACTTTC. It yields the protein CASSTGGTGANVLTF.

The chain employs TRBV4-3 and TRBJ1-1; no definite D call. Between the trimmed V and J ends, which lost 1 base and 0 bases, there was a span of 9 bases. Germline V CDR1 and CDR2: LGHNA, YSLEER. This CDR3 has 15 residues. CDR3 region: CASSQGEQMNTEAFF. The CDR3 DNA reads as TGCGCCAGCAGCCAAGGGGAACAGATGAACACTGAAGCTTTCTTT.

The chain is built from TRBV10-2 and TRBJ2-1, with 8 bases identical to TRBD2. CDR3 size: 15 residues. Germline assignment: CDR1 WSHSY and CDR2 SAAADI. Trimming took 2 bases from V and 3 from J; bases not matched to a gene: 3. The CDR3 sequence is CASSEGREVYNEQFF. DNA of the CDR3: TGCGCCAGCAGTGAGGGGCGGGAGGTCTACAATGAGCAGTTCTTC.

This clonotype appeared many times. For the CDR3, the DNA is TGTGCCAGCAGCTTAGAGACAGGGTACAACGAGCAGTACTTC. Its translation is CASSLETGYNEQYF. The J gene is TRBJ2-7, the V gene TRBV7-8, with 7 nucleotides matching TRBD1. In germline, CDR1 is SGHVS, CDR2 FQNEAQ. The CDR3 length is 14 residues. The ends lost 1 base at V and 5 bases at J; junction bases unmatched: 5.

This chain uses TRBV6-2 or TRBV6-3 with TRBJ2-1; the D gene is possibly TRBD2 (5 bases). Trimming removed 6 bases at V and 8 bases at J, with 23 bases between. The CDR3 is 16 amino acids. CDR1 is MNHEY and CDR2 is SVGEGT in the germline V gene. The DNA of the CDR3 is TGTGCCAGCAGCCCAAAGCGGACTCCCGCCGGCGATGAGCAGTTCTTC. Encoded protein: CASSPKRTPAGDEQFF.

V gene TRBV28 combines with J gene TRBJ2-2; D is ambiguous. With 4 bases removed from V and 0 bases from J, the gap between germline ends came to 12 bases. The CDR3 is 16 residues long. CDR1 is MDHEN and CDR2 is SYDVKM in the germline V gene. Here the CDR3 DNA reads TGTGCCAGCAGTTCCCCTGGAGCGACGAACACCGGGGAGCTGTTTTTT. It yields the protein CASSSPGATNTGELFF.

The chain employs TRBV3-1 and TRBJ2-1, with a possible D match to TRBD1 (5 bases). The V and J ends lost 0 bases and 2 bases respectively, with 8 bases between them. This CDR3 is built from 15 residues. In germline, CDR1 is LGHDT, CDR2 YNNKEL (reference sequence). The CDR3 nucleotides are TGTGCCAGCAGCCAAGATGAAGGGGCCTACAATGAGCAGTTCTTC. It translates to CASSQDEGAYNEQFF.

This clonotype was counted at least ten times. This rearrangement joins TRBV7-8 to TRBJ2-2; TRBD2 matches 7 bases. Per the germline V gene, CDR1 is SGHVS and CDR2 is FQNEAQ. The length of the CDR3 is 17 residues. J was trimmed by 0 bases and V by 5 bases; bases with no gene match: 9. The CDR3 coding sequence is TGTGCCAGCAGCCAACGCAGCGGGGCTGCGAACACCGGGGAGCTGTTTTTT. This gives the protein CASSQRSGAANTGELFF. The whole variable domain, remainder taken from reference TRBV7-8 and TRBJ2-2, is GAGVSQSPRYKVAKRGQDVALRCDPISGHVSLFWYQQALGQGPEFLTYFQNEAQLDKSGLPSDRFFAERPEGSVSTLKIQRTQQEDSAVYLCASSQRSGAANTGELFFGEGSRLTVL.

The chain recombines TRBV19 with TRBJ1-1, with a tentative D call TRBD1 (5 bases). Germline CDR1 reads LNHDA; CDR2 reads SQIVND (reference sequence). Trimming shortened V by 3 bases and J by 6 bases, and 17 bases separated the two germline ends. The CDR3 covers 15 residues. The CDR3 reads CASSISAGYIPEAFF. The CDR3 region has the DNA TGTGCCAGTAGTATTTCGGCAGGGTACATCCCTGAAGCTTTCTTT.

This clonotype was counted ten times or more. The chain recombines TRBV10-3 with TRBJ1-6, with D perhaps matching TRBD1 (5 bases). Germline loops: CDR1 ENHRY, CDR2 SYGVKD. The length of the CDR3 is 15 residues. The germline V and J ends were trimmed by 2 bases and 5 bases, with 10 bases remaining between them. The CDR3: CAISEPGLNNSPLHF. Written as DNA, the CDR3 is TGTGCCATCAGTGAGCCGGGACTCAATAATTCACCCCTCCACTTT.

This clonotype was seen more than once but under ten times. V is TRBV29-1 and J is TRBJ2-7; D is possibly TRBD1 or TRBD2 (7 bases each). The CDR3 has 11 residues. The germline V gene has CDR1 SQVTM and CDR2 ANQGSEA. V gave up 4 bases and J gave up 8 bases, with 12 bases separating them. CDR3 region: CSVAGGQQQYF. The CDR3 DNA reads TGCAGCGTTGCGGGGGGACAGCAGCAGTACTTC.

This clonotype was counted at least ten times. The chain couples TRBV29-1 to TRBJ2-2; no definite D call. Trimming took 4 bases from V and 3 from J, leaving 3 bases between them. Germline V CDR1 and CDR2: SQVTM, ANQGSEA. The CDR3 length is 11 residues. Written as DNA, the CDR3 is TGCAGCGTTGGGGACACCGGGGAGCTGTTTTTT. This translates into CSVGDTGELFF.

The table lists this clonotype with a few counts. The CDR3 sequence: CASRASGGRGLEQYF. CDR3 sequence (DNA): TGTGCCAGCAGGGCTAGCGGGGGGCGCGGGTTGGAGCAGTACTTC. The V and J genes are TRBV28 and TRBJ2-7; 11 positions agree with TRBD2. In germline, CDR1 is MDHEN, CDR2 SYDVKM. The junction had 11 bases not matched to a gene; V was cut back by 6 bases and J by 7 bases. The CDR3 consists of 15 residues.

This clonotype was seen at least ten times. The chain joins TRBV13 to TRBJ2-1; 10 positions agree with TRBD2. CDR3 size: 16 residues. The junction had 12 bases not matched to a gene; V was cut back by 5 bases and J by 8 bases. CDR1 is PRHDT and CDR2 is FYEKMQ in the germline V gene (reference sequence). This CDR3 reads CASSPLGVAGGHEQFF. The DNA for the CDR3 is TGTGCCAGCAGCCCCTTAGGGGTAGCGGGAGGTCATGAGCAGTTCTTC.

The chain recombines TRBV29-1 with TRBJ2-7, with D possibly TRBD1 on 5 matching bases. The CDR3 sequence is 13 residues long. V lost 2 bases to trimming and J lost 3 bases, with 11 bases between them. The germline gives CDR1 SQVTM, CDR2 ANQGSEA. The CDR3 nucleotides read TGCAGCGTTGAATTGGGGCAGGGCTACGAGCAGTACTTC. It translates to CSVELGQGYEQYF.

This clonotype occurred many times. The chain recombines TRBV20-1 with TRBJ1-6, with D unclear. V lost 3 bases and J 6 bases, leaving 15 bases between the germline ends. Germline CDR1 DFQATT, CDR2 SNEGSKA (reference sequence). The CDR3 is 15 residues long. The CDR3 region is CSASPGGRRNSPLHF. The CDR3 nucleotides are TGCAGTGCTAGCCCGGGCGGGAGGCGTAATTCACCCCTCCACTTT.

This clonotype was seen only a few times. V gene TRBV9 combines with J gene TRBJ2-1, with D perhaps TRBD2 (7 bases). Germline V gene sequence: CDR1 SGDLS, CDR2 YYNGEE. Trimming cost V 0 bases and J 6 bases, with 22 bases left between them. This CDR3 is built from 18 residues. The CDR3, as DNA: TGTGCCAGCAGCGTAGGTGCTAGCGGCTGGGGGGCCTCCAATGAGCAGTTCTTC. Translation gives CASSVGASGWGASNEQFF.

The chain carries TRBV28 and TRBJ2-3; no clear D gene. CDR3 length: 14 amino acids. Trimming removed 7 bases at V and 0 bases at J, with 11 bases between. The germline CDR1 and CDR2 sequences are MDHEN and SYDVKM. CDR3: CASILGSSTDTQYF. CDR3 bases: TGTGCCAGCATCTTGGGGTCTAGCACAGATACGCAGTATTTT.

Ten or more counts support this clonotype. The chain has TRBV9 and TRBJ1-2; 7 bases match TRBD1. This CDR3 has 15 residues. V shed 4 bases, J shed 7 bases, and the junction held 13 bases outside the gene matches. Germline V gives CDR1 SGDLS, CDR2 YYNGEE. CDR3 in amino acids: CASSSLVGGGGGYTF. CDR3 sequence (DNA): TGTGCCAGCAGCTCCCTCGTTGGAGGGGGCGGTGGCTACACCTTC.

The CDR3 bases are TGTGCCAGCAGTTACGACCGACAGGGAATTCACACCGGGGAGCTGTTTTTT. Encoded protein: CASSYDRQGIHTGELFF. The chain carries TRBV6-5 and TRBJ2-2; 7 nucleotides agree with TRBD1. The germline V gene has CDR1 MNHEY and CDR2 SVGAGI. V dropped 2 bases and J dropped 3; count of bases not matched to a gene: 9. The CDR3 totals 17 residues.

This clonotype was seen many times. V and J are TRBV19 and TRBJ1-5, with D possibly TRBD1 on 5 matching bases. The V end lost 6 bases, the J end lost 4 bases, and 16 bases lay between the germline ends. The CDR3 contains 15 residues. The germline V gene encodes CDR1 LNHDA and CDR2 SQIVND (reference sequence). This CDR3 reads CASSLKLAGNQPQHF. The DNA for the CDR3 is TGTGCCAGTAGCCTTAAGTTAGCAGGGAATCAGCCCCAGCATTTT.

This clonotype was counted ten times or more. CDR3 loop: CATTSGGSYNEQFF. CDR3 bases: TGCGCCACCACCTCGGGGGGCTCCTACAATGAGCAGTTCTTC. J is TRBJ2-1 and V is TRBV5-1; 7 bases line up with TRBD2. J gave up 0 bases and V 9 bases, and 6 bases lay outside the gene matches. From germline, CDR1 is SGHRS and CDR2 YFSETQ. This CDR3 is 14 amino acids long.

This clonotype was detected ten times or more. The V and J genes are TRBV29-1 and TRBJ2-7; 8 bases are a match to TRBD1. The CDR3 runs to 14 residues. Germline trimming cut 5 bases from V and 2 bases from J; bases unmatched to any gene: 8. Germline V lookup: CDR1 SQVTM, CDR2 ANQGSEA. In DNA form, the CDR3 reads TGCAGCGTTTCGGACAGGGACCGTACCTACGAGCAGTACTTC. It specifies CSVSDRDRTYEQYF.

DNA of the CDR3: TGTGCCAGCAGCGTAGCTGTTGGGGCGGTCGATGAGCAGTTCTTC. Encoded protein: CASSVAVGAVDEQFF. The chain combines TRBV9 with TRBJ2-1, with D possibly being TRBD1 (5 bases). Trimming shortened V by 0 bases and J by 8 bases, and 15 bases separated the two germline ends. The CDR3 covers 15 residues. The germline gives CDR1 SGDLS, CDR2 YYNGEE.